This section outlines one TCR beta chain sequence together with its context. This sample is drawn from a study of blood T cell repertoires in COVID-19. Study at large: The samples span acute and convalescent COVID-19 from the United States, Italy and Spain. T cells, B-cell-depleted T cells, or PBMCs provided the cDNA or gDNA that served as material.

As handled by the study authors: Amplification with reference gene primers provided the estimates of nucleated cell counts. Generated by immunoSEQ multiplex PCR, the TCRdb table keeps only in-frame clones and is missing some. V, J and clone size are taken as reported in that table, and D and trimming were inferred from the DNA itself. The sample carries 100,000 to 150,000 clones, 87% recorded once. The germline V gene encodes CDR1 LNHDA and CDR2 SQIVND (reference sequence). V was cut by 5 bases and J by 4 bases, with 17 bases left in between. This CDR3 region has 15 residues. The clonotype comes from a human donor in a cohort sampled during active COVID-19. The material sequenced was peripheral blood. V usage is TRBV19 and J usage is TRBJ1-1; D perhaps matches TRBD1 (5 bases). In DNA form, the CDR3 reads TGTGCCAGTAGTCTGAGTGCAGGGAAGGGCACTGAAGCTTTCTTT. Its protein product is CASSLSAGKGTEAFF.